The text below deals with one TCR beta chain. CDR1 is LNHDA, CDR2 SQIVND, per germline (reference sequence). CDR3 size: 16 residues. The V end was cut by 5 bases, the J end by 0 bases, with 17 bases between. The data originate from a study of blood T cell repertoires in COVID-19. Study-wide background: Sites across the United States, Italy and Spain contributed samples from acute and convalescent COVID-19. Sources were T cells, B-cell-depleted T cells, or PBMCs; the material itself was cDNA or gDNA.

Authors' methods: Amplification of reference gene primers provided the estimated nucleated cell counts. TCRdb's table, derived via immunoSEQ multiplex PCR, lists solely in-frame clones and lacks some. V, J and clone size were drawn from that table, and D and trimming were deduced from the DNA. The sample holds roughly 250,000 clones; around nine tenths are singletons and the top ten take approximately 2.1%. This receptor was obtained from a woman aged 40 to 50 who had recovered from COVID-19. Sequencing input: peripheral blood. J is TRBJ2-7 and V is TRBV19; D possibly corresponds to TRBD1 (6 bases). CDR3 sequence reads: CASSPRLTGSSYEQYF. CDR3 nucleotides: TGTGCCAGTAGTCCACGTTTGACAGGAAGCTCCTACGAGCAGTACTTC.